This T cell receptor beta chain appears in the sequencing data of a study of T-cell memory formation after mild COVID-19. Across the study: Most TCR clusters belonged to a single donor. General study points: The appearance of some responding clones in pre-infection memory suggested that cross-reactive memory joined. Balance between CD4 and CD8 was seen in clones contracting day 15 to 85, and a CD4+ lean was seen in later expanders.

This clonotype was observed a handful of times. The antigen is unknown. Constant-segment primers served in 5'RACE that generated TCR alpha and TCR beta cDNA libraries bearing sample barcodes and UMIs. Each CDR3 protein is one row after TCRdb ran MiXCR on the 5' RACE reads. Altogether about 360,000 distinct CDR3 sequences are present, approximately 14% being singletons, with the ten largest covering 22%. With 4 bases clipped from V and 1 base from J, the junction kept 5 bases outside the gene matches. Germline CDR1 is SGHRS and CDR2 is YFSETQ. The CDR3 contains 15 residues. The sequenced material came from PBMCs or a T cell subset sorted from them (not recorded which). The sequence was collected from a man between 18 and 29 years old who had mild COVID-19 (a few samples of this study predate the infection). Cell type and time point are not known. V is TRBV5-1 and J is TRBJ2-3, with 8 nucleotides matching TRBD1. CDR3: CASSTGGTGTDTQYF. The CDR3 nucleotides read TGCGCCAGCAGCACAGGGGGAACGGGCACAGATACGCAGTATTTT.